Here is one T cell receptor beta chain with its context. This entry comes from a study of T cell responses to AZD1222 COVID-19 vaccine. The CDR3 is made up of 14 amino acids. Germline CDR1 reads SNHLY; CDR2 reads FYNNEI. The V segment lost 5 bases and the J segment 5 bases; nucleotides outside the gene matches: 4. The repertoire was sequenced with immunoSEQ multiplex PCR; TCRdb's copy has only in-frame clones and lacks some. The data hold roughly 270,000 clones, with 90% to 95% observed a single time. The origin of this receptor is an adult who received the AZD1222 COVID-19 vaccine. The source was peripheral blood, collected 28 days after the second AZD1222 dose. The chain couples TRBV2 to TRBJ2-5; 11 bases agree with TRBD2. The CDR3 coding sequence is TGTGCCAGCAGTCTAGCGGGGGGCCTTGAGACCCAGTACTTC. It specifies CASSLAGGLETQYF.